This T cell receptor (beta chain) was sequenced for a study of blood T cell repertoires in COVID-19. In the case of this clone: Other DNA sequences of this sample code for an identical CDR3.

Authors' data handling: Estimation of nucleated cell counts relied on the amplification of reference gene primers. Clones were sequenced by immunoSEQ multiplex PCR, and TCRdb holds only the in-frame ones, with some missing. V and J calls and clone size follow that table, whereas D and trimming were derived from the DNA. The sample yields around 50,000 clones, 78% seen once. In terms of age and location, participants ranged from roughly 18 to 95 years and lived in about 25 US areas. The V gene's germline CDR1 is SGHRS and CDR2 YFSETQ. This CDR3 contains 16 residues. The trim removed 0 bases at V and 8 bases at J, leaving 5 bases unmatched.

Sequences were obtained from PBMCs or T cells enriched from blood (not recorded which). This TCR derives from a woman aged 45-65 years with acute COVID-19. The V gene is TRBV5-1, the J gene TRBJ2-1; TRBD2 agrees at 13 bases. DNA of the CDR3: TGCGCCAGCAGCTTGGGACTAGCGGGGGGTCGGGATGAGCAGTTCTTC. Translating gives CASSLGLAGGRDEQFF. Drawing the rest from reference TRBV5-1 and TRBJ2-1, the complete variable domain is KAGVTQTPRYLIKTRGQQVTLSCSPISGHRSVSWYQQTPGQGLQFLFEYFSETQRNKGNFPGRFSGRQFSNSRSEMNVSTLELGDSALYLCASSLGLAGGRDEQFFGPGTRLTVL.